The present T cell receptor beta chain was sequenced within a study of T cells after yellow fever vaccination. Study observations and caveats: It was the secondary response that reached its peak faster, day 5 versus 15, but it was weaker. FACS-sorted repertoires might harbor abundant contaminating clonotypes from the bulk population.

Using its own MiXCR run on the 5' RACE reads, TCRdb lists one record per CDR3 protein. The sample records 300,000 to 350,000 distinct CDR3 sequences, approximately 4.2% being singletons. A note on this clonotype: The antigen remains undetermined.

The sequencing here drew on PBMCs, taken 5 days after the yellow fever booster vaccination. The receptor's source is a man between 18 and 29 years old who received the YFV17D yellow fever vaccine.

The CDR3: CASRRSPTVSLTGNTIYF. The CDR3, as DNA: TGTGCCAGCAGAAGGAGCCCCACCGTTTCCCTGACTGGAAACACCATATATTTT. The V and J genes are TRBV6-2 or TRBV6-3 and TRBJ1-3; no clear D. CDR3 length: 18 residues. The V end lost 6 bases, the J end lost 2 bases, and 23 bases lay between the germline ends. Germline CDR1 reads MNHEY; CDR2 reads SVGEGT.